Listed below are T cell receptor beta chains from one sample, sequenced in a study of identical twins. TCRdb redid the calling of the 5' RACE reads with MiXCR, one entry per CDR3 protein. The table records 200,000 to 300,000 distinct CDR3 sequences, 10% to 15% of them present only once. The same data also went into a second study, on yellow fever vaccine responses in identical twins.

The specimen sequenced was memory (CD45RO+) T cells sorted from blood. The source of these receptors is a young woman in good health. Each CDR3 is given with its conserved first and last residue. A D gene is named only where the DNA matches it firmly. Only part of the rows carry a size: once, few, many, or a class if the clone is expanded.

j_call	v_call	clone_size	d_call	cdr3_aa	cdr3_nt
TRBJ2-3	TRBV3-1	many	NA	CASNLVGRDTQYF	TGTGCCAGCAACCTGGTGGGAAGGGATACGCAGTATTTT
TRBJ2-1	TRBV7-2	NA	TRBD2	CASSLARTSGVNEQFF	TGTGCCAGCAGCTTAGCCCGGACTAGCGGGGTAAATGAGCAGTTCTTC
TRBJ2-7	TRBV28	NA	TRBD2	CASSFPQSGGKYEQYF	TGTGCCAGCAGTTTTCCCCAGTCGGGGGGTAAATACGAGCAGTACTTC
TRBJ2-3	TRBV6-1	few	NA	CASSEEFGFGGFTDTQYF	TGTGCCAGCAGTGAAGAATTCGGGTTCGGAGGCTTCACAGATACGCAGTATTTT
TRBJ2-7	TRBV7-9	NA	NA	CASRPSGGTYEQYF	TGTGCCAGCAGGCCGAGTGGTGGGACCTACGAGCAGTACTTC
TRBJ2-3	TRBV13	many	NA	CASTLSDTQYF	TGTGCCAGCACCCTTTCAGATACGCAGTATTTT
TRBJ1-2	TRBV7-9	NA	NA	CASSLALSYGYTF	TGTGCCAGCAGCTTAGCGCTCTCATATGGCTACACCTTC
TRBJ2-3	TRBV6-2/TRBV6-3	NA	NA	CASSPLVTNQYF	TGTGCCAGCAGTCCCCTAGTCACAAACCAGTATTTT
TRBJ2-5	TRBV5-1	few	NA	CASSLAPGRQETQYF	TGCGCCAGCAGCTTGGCCCCGGGAAGACAAGAGACCCAGTACTTC
TRBJ1-1	TRBV27	NA	NA	CASSLSPGTTEAFF	TGTGCCAGCAGTTTATCGCCTGGAACAACTGAAGCTTTCTTT
TRBJ2-7	TRBV3-1	NA	NA	CASSRAGEGEQYF	TGTGCCAGCAGCAGGGCAGGGGAGGGCGAGCAGTACTTC
TRBJ1-2	TRBV10-3	few	NA	CAISEAGSNGYTF	TGTGCCATCAGTGAAGCAGGGAGTAATGGCTACACCTTC
TRBJ2-5	TRBV5-1	NA	TRBD1	CASKLGGQEGTQYF	TGCGCCAGCAAGCTTGGGGGACAGGAAGGGACCCAGTACTTC
TRBJ2-1	TRBV6-4	few	NA	CASSESENSYNEQFF	TGTGCCAGCAGTGAATCAGAGAACTCCTACAATGAGCAGTTCTTC
TRBJ2-1	TRBV7-2	NA	TRBD2	CASSRLAGGVKDNEQFF	TGTGCCAGCAGCCGACTAGCGGGGGGAGTAAAAGACAATGAGCAGTTCTTC
TRBJ2-5	TRBV5-4	few	TRBD1	CASSPKTGSETQYF	TGTGCCAGCAGCCCTAAGACAGGGTCAGAGACCCAGTACTTC
TRBJ2-7	TRBV3-1	once	NA	CASSPGMVDLGEQYF	TGTGCCAGCAGCCCAGGGATGGTCGACTTGGGGGAGCAGTACTTC